Included here is one T cell receptor (beta chain) sequence, with context. These data originate in a study of blood T cell repertoires in COVID-19. For the study at large: Both acute and convalescent COVID-19 samples were obtained from the United States, Italy and Spain. Sample material is recorded as cDNA or gDNA derived from T cells, B-cell-depleted T cells, or PBMCs.

This CDR3 is built from 15 residues. Germline-derived CDR1 and CDR2 are SGHAT and FQNNGV. Trimming took off 5 bases at V and 0 bases at J, with 11 bases between the two ends. As originally analysed: Scientists estimated how many nucleated cells there were by amplifying reference gene primers. The assay was immunoSEQ multiplex PCR, and TCRdb's table has in-frame clones only and misses some. V, J and clone size derive from that table, while D and trimming were established from the DNA sequence. The sample records about 53,000 clones, around 82% being singletons. This TCR was sampled from a woman aged 60-75 years with acute or convalescent COVID-19. The chain employs TRBV11-2 and TRBJ1-3; D remains ambiguous. Material: peripheral blood. CDR3 bases: TGTGCCAGCAGCCCCCCGGGAACCTCTGGAAACACCATATATTTT. This encodes CASSPPGTSGNTIYF. Drawing the rest from reference TRBV11-2 and TRBJ1-3, the complete variable domain is EAGVAQSPRYKIIEKRQSVAFWCNPISGHATLYWYQQILGQGPKLLIQFQNNGVVDDSQLPKDRFSAERLKGVDSTLKIQPAKLEDSAVYLCASSPPGTSGNTIYFGEGSWLTVV.